What follows are 11 T cell receptor beta chains derived from one specimen sequenced in a study of cytomegalovirus exposure and HLA in healthy donors. The PCR employed 60 Vbeta primers together with 13 Jbeta primers. Assay used: immunoSEQ multiplex PCR; TCRdb lists only in-frame clones, some missing. This table has roughly 200,000 clones, approximately 80% appearing once. The sequenced material came from PBMCs. These receptors all come from a female donor in good health and CMV-seronegative.

The gene calls are TRBV19 and TRBJ1-5; a weak D match, TRBD1 (6 bases). The CDR3 runs to 14 residues. Germline CDR1 and CDR2: LNHDA and SQIVND (reference sequence). V was cut by 5 bases and J by 0 bases, with 8 bases left in between. CDR3 sequence (DNA): TGTGCCAGTAGTCAGGGGTTTAGCAATCAGCCCCAGCATTTT. Its protein is CASSQGFSNQPQHF.

The table lists this clone with a few counts. The J gene is TRBJ2-1, the V gene TRBV2, with TRBD2 as a possible D gene (5 bases). The CDR3 covers 14 residues. V dropped 6 bases and J dropped 0 bases, with 9 bases sitting between them. Per the germline V gene, CDR1 is SNHLY and CDR2 is FYNNEI. The chain's CDR3 is CASRLASSYNEQFF. CDR3 coding DNA: TGTGCCAGCAGATTAGCGAGCTCCTACAATGAGCAGTTCTTC.

V and J are TRBV2 and TRBJ2-7; 9 nucleotides agree with TRBD1. V lost 2 bases to trimming and J lost 1 base; unmatched junction nucleotides: 3. This CDR3 has 15 amino acids. Germline V gives CDR1 SNHLY, CDR2 FYNNEI. CDR3 sequence (DNA): TGTGCCAGCAGTGAAAGGGGGACAGGGTCCTACGAGCAGTACTTC. It is translated as CASSERGTGSYEQYF.

CDR3 sequence (DNA): TGTGCCAGCAGCTTAGGCAGGTCGGACACCGGGGAGCTGTTTTTT. It yields the protein CASSLGRSDTGELFF. The chain links TRBV5-6 to TRBJ2-2; D not resolved. Trimming removed 2 bases from V and 3 bases from J, with 11 bases in between. The CDR3 is made up of 15 amino acids. Per the germline V gene, CDR1 is SGHDT and CDR2 is YYEEEE.

This clone was seen just once. The chain combines TRBV7-9 with TRBJ2-7; tentatively, D is TRBD1 (5 bases). CDR3 length: 14 amino acids. The germline V gene has CDR1 SEHNR and CDR2 FQNEAQ (reference sequence). The V and J ends lost 6 bases and 2 bases respectively, with 14 bases between them. The CDR3 DNA is TGTGCCAGCAGTTCCCGACAGAACACCTACGAGCAGTACTTC. Protein sequence: CASSSRQNTYEQYF.

The V and J genes are TRBV5-1 and TRBJ2-5; TRBD2 agrees at 9 bases. The V gene end was trimmed by 2 bases and the J gene end by 4 bases; junction bases not matched to a gene: 6. CDR3 size: 15 residues. Germline CDR1 reads SGHRS; CDR2 reads YFSETQ. This chain's CDR3 is CASSFSSGDSETQYF. The CDR3 DNA reads TGCGCCAGCAGCTTTTCTAGCGGGGACTCAGAGACCCAGTACTTC.

As regards this clone: Mismatch with germline at one junction end may stem from a read error. The rearrangement joins TRBV7-7 to TRBJ1-1; 7 bases are a match to TRBD1. Germline CDR1 reads SSHAT; CDR2 reads FNYEAQ (reference sequence). The CDR3 extends over 15 amino acids. Written as DNA, the CDR3 is TGTGCTAGCAGCTTATGGTCAGGGGGGAACACTGAAGCTTTCTTT. It codes for CASSLWSGGNTEAFF.

V is TRBV5-1 and J is TRBJ2-5; D may be TRBD1 (6 bases). The CDR3 runs 14 residues. The V gene's germline CDR1 is SGHRS and CDR2 YFSETQ. Deletions cut 4 bases from V and 5 bases from J, with 15 bases between. Written as DNA, the CDR3 is TGCGCCAGCAGCACCCGAGACAGGCGGGAGACCCAGTACTTC. Translating it yields CASSTRDRRETQYF.

This clone was found a few times. Other DNA sequences from this sample encode an identical CDR3 as well. The V and J genes are TRBV6-6 and TRBJ1-1, with D hard to call. The CDR3 contains 14 residues. Trimming shortened V by 0 bases and J by 2 bases, and 7 bases separated the two germline ends. The germline V gene has CDR1 MNHNY and CDR2 SVGAGI (reference sequence). The CDR3 nucleotides are TGTGCCAGCAGTTACTCAGGGAGAAACACTGAAGCTTTCTTT. This codes for CASSYSGRNTEAFF.

The gene calls are TRBV28 and TRBJ2-5; TRBD2 matches at 7 bases. J was trimmed by 4 bases and V by 4 bases; bases with no gene match: 9. Germline V gene lookup returns CDR1 MDHEN and CDR2 SYDVKM. The CDR3 runs to 15 residues. In DNA form, the CDR3 reads TGTGCCAGCAGTTCACTTCGCGGGGGTTTAGAGACCCAGTACTTC. This translates into CASSSLRGGLETQYF.

Note on this clone: Germline and junction disagree at one end, which may indicate a read error. The V call is TRBV7-7, the J call TRBJ2-5, with 8 bases that match TRBD1. CDR3 length: 16 amino acids. Germline lookup yields CDR1 SSHAT and CDR2 FNYEAQ (reference sequence). The CDR3 sequence is CASSTYRGTEVETQYF. CDR3 in DNA: TGTGCTAGCAGCACCTACAGGGGGACGGAGGTGGAGACCCAGTACTTC.